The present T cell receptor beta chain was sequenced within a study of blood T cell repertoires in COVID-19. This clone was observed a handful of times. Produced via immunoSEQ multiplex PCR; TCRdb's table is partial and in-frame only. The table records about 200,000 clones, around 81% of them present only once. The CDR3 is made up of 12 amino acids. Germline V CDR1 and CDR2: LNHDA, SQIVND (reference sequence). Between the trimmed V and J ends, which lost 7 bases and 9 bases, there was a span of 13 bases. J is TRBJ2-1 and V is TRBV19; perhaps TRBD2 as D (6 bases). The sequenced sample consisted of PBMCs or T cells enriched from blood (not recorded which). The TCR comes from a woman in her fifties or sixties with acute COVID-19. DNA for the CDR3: TGTGCCAGTACCAACTTCGGGGGTGAGCAGTTCTTC. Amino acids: CASTNFGGEQFF.